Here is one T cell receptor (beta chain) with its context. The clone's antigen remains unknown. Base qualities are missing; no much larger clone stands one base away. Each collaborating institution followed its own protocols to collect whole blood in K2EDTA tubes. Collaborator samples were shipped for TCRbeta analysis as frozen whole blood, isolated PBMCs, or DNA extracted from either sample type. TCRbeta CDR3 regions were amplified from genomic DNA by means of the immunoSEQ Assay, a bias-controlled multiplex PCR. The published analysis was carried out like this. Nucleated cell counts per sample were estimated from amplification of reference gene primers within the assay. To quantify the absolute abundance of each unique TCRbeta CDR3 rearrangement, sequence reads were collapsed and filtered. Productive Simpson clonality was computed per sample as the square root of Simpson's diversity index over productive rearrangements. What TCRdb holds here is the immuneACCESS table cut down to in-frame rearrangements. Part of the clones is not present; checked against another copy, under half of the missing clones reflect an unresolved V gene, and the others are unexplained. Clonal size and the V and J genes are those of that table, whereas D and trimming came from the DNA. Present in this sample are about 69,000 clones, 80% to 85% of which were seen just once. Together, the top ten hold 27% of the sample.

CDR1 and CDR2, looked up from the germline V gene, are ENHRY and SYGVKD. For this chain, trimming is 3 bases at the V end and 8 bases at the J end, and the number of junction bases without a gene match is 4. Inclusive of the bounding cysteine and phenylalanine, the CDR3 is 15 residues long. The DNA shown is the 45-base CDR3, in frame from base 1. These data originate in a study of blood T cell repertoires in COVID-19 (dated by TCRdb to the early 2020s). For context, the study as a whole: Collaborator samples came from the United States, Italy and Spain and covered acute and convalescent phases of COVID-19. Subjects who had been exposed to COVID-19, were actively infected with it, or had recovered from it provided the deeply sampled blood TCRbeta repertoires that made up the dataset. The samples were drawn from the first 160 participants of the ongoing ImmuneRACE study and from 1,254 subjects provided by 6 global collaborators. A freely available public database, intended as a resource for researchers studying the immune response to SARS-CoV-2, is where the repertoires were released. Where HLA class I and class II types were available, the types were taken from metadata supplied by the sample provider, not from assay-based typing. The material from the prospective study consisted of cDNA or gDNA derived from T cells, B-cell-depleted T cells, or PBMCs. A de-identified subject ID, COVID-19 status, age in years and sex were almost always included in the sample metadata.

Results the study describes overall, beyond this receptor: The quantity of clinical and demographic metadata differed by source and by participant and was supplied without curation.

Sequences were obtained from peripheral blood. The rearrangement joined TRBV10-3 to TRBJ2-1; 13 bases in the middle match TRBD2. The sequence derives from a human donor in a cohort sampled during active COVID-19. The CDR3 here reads CAISELAGGQDEQFF. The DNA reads TGTGCCATCAGTGAACTAGCGGGGGGGCAAGATGAGCAGTTCTTC.